One sample yielded the 25 T cell receptor beta chains listed below, sequenced in a study of early T cells in non-severe SARS-CoV-2 infection (dated by TCRdb to about 2021). Receptor libraries were prepared by 5' RACE. Instrument on record: NextSeq 500. TCRdb reanalyzed the raw reads on its own, using fastp at Q25 for trimming and MiXCR for clone calling, and kept in-frame beta chains. CDR3 protein duplicates are merged, each entry listing the most common genes and DNA. This sample lists tens of thousands of distinct CDR3 sequences; 5.5% to 6.5% were detected once. The ten largest make up about 6.8% of the sample. The sequenced material came from whole blood. These receptors all stem from an adult who was a healthcare worker with PCR-confirmed SARS-CoV-2 infection or an uninfected control (not recorded which).

This clonotype was picked up a small number of times. The chain is built from TRBV5-1 and TRBJ2-1, with D unclear. The germline V gene has CDR1 SGHRS and CDR2 YFSETQ. Trimming left V 1 base short and J 5 bases short, with 1 base between. This CDR3 comprises 11 residues. CDR3 in DNA: TGCGCCAGCAGCTTGAACAATGAGCAGTTCTTC. It specifies CASSLNNEQFF. Supplemented by reference TRBV5-1 and TRBJ2-1, the full variable domain reads KAGVTQTPRYLIKTRGQQVTLSCSPISGHRSVSWYQQTPGQGLQFLFEYFSETQRNKGNFPGRFSGRQFSNSRSEMNVSTLELGDSALYLCASSLNNEQFFGPGTRLTVL.

This clonotype was observed many times. The chain carries TRBV10-2 and TRBJ1-2; unclear D gene. Trimming took off 1 base at V and 0 bases at J, with 9 bases between the two ends. The CDR3 runs 15 residues. Germline V CDR1 and CDR2: WSHSY, SAAADI. CDR3 region: CASSEWTGANYGYTF. The DNA of the CDR3 is TGCGCCAGCAGTGAGTGGACGGGAGCTAACTATGGCTACACCTTC.

This clonotype was detected ten times or more. The chain couples TRBV10-2 to TRBJ1-5; D unresolved. This CDR3 has 13 amino acids. The germline V and J ends were trimmed by 4 bases and 4 bases, with 8 bases remaining between them. Germline values: CDR1 WSHSY, CDR2 SAAADI. The CDR3, as DNA: TGCGCCAGCAGTGTTTCACTAAATCAGCCCCAGCATTTT. This encodes CASSVSLNQPQHF.

This chain links TRBV2 with TRBJ1-6; possible D gene TRBD1, 5 bases. Trimming removed 8 bases from V and 0 bases from J, with 14 bases in between. The V gene's germline CDR1 is SNHLY and CDR2 FYNNEI. The CDR3 length is 16 residues. The CDR3 loop is CASSLRQSSYNSPLHF. The CDR3 nucleotides read TGTGCCAGCTCCCTCCGACAGAGCTCCTATAATTCACCCCTCCACTTT.

This clonotype came up many times. V usage is TRBV6-2 or TRBV6-3 and J usage is TRBJ2-6; weak D call: TRBD1 (5 bases). CDR1 is MNHEY and CDR2 is SVGEGT in the germline V gene. The CDR3 runs to 15 residues. V lost 7 bases to trimming and J lost 2 bases, with 12 bases between them. CDR3 sequence (DNA): TGTGCCAGCAAATCCGGCAGGGCTGGGGCCAACGTCCTGACTTTC. Translated, it gives CASKSGRAGANVLTF.

In its sample, this clonotype was seen many times. The chain carries TRBV28 and TRBJ2-7; D remains ambiguous. The CDR3 totals 15 residues. V was trimmed by 2 bases and J by 4 bases, leaving 15 bases between them. Germline CDR1 MDHEN, CDR2 SYDVKM. The CDR3 nucleotides are TGTGCCAGCAGTTTAGAAAAGGGCCGAGGTTACGAGCAGTACTTC. Translated, it gives CASSLEKGRGYEQYF.

This clonotype was seen repeatedly, ten times or more. This chain uses TRBV7-9 with TRBJ2-7; 11 nucleotides align to TRBD2. V was pared by 5 bases and J by 4 bases, with 7 bases of the junction left unmatched. The V gene's germline CDR1 is SEHNR and CDR2 FQNEAQ (reference sequence). This CDR3 comprises 15 residues. The CDR3 DNA reads TGTGCCAGCAGCCTAACCGGGACTAGCGGATACGAGCAGTACTTC. Translation gives CASSLTGTSGYEQYF.

This clonotype was found many times. The chain is built from TRBV27 and TRBJ1-5; a weak D match, TRBD1 (5 bases). V was clipped by 0 bases and J by 5 bases, with 5 bases between them. Germline values: CDR1 MNHEY, CDR2 SMNVEV (reference sequence). CDR3 length equals 13 residues. CDR3 sequence reads: CASSLSGDQPQHF. CDR3 DNA sequence: TGTGCCAGCAGTTTATCGGGGGATCAGCCCCAGCATTTT.

This clonotype was detected only a few times. The V and J genes are TRBV20-1 and TRBJ2-7; D uncertain. V was trimmed by 4 bases and J by 3 bases, leaving 16 bases between them. This CDR3 contains 14 residues. The germline CDR1 and CDR2 sequences are DFQATT and SNEGSKA (reference sequence). The CDR3 protein is CSATVPSKSYEQYF. The CDR3 DNA reads as TGCAGTGCTACAGTCCCATCTAAGAGCTACGAGCAGTACTTC.

This clonotype was observed at least ten times. V gene TRBV5-4 combines with J gene TRBJ1-1; 7 bases map to TRBD1. J was trimmed by 4 bases and V by 0 bases; bases with no gene match: 6. This CDR3 has 15 residues. Looked up from germline, CDR1 is SGHNT and CDR2 is YYREEE (reference sequence). The CDR3 here is CASSLGQGYATEAFF. In DNA form, the CDR3 reads TGTGCCAGCAGCTTGGGACAGGGCTACGCCACTGAAGCTTTCTTT.

This clonotype was observed a handful of times. V and J are TRBV2 and TRBJ2-3; possibly TRBD2 for D (7 bases). From germline, CDR1 is SNHLY and CDR2 FYNNEI. This CDR3 has 15 amino acids. V lost 3 bases and J 4 bases, leaving 14 bases between the germline ends. This CDR3 reads CASSDWRGHSDTQYF. DNA for the CDR3: TGTGCCAGCAGTGACTGGCGGGGGCACTCAGATACGCAGTATTTT.

This clonotype was counted many times. The rearrangement uses TRBV7-2 and TRBJ2-7; no firm D call. CDR1 and CDR2 from the germline V gene are SGHTA and FQGNSA. The CDR3 contains 12 residues. V was cut by 5 bases and J by 4 bases, with 9 bases left in between. In DNA, the CDR3 is TGTGCCAGCAGCCTGAGTACTTACGAGCAGTACTTC. Its translation is CASSLSTYEQYF.

This clonotype was seen at least ten times. The chain carries TRBV5-4 and TRBJ1-3, with no clear D. Germline V gene data show CDR1 as SGHNT and CDR2 as YYREEE (reference sequence). The CDR3 extends over 13 amino acids. With 0 bases removed from V and 3 bases from J, the gap between germline ends came to 4 bases. The CDR3 coding sequence is TGTGCCAGCAGCTTGGTCGGTGGAAACACCATATATTTT. Residues: CASSLVGGNTIYF.

The chain uses TRBV12-3 or TRBV12-4 and TRBJ2-7, with D uncertain. V was trimmed by 3 bases and J by 0 bases, leaving 9 bases between them. The CDR3 has 14 residues. The CDR3 coding sequence is TGTGCCAGCAGTTTTGATGGCGTCTCCTACGAGCAGTACTTC. It yields the protein CASSFDGVSYEQYF.

Ten or more counts support this clonotype. This chain links TRBV4-1 with TRBJ1-5, with D hard to call. V gave up 5 bases and J gave up 3 bases, with 14 bases separating them. The CDR3 loop spans 15 amino acids. CDR1 and CDR2 (germline): MGHRA, YSYEKL. The CDR3 DNA sequence: TGCGCCAGCAGCTCCCGAGGTCCTTACAATCAGCCCCAGCATTTT. Its translation is CASSSRGPYNQPQHF.

The rearrangement joins TRBV20-1 to TRBJ2-7; D ambiguous. The length of the CDR3 is 15 residues. The V gene lost 0 bases and the J gene lost 6 bases, with 18 bases spanning the gap. Germline V gene lookup returns CDR1 DFQATT and CDR2 SNEGSKA (reference sequence). CDR3 sequence reads: CSARDRQVIGLEQYF. CDR3 bases: TGCAGTGCTAGAGATCGTCAGGTTATAGGCCTCGAGCAGTACTTC.

This clonotype has a count of ten or more. The chain combines TRBV11-2 with TRBJ2-3; TRBD2 aligns across 9 bases. Germline trimming cut 0 bases from V and 2 bases from J; bases unmatched to any gene: 3. This CDR3 contains 16 residues. The V gene's germline CDR1 is SGHAT and CDR2 FQNNGV. The CDR3, as DNA: TGTGCCAGCAGCTTAGAAGAGCGGGGGGTCACAGATACGCAGTATTTT. This encodes CASSLEERGVTDTQYF.

The rearrangement uses TRBV10-3 and TRBJ1-3; no clear D. There are 12 residues in the CDR3. The germline V and J ends were trimmed by 3 bases and 4 bases, with 4 bases remaining between them. Looked up from germline, CDR1 is ENHRY and CDR2 is SYGVKD. In nucleotides, the CDR3 is TGTGCCATCAGTGATCTGGGAAACACCATATATTTT. This gives the protein CAISDLGNTIYF.

This clonotype showed up many times. The V call is TRBV18, the J call TRBJ1-4, with D unresolved. The CDR3 length is 14 residues. The germline gives CDR1 KGHSH, CDR2 LQKENI. Trimming left V 3 bases short and J 8 bases short, with 13 bases between. CDR3 bases: TGTGCCAGCTCACCCCCGACGTCCGTAGAAAAACTGTTTTTT. Protein product: CASSPPTSVEKLFF.

This clonotype was counted at least ten times. The DNA of the CDR3 is TGTGCCTGGAGTAAGGGGCTTTCCACAGATACGCAGTATTTT. Amino acid sequence: CAWSKGLSTDTQYF. This chain links TRBV30 with TRBJ2-3; D might be TRBD1 (5 bases). The CDR3 runs to 14 residues. Trimming stripped 2 bases from V and 2 bases from J, with 11 bases between. Germline-derived CDR1 and CDR2 are GTSNPN and SVGIG (reference sequence).

This clonotype was observed a handful of times. The rearrangement joins TRBV29-1 to TRBJ2-5; D unresolved. Per germline, CDR1 SQVTM and CDR2 ANQGSEA. This CDR3 comprises 11 residues. Trimming stripped 5 bases from V and 1 base from J, with 5 bases between. CDR3 protein: CSVMTQETQYF. The CDR3 DNA reads TGCAGCGTTATGACCCAAGAGACCCAGTACTTC.

This clonotype showed up just a few times. This sequence joins TRBV12-3 or TRBV12-4 and TRBJ1-5, with TRBD1 identical over 7 bases. The CDR3 has 15 residues. With V trimmed by 1 base and J by 4 bases, 4 bases remained unmatched. The DNA for the CDR3 is TGTGCCAGCAGTTTAGGGGGACAGAATAATCAGCCCCAGCATTTT. Amino acids: CASSLGGQNNQPQHF.

This clonotype was picked up a small number of times. The chain links TRBV27 to TRBJ2-7; possible D gene TRBD1, 5 bases. This CDR3 has 15 residues. Germline loops: CDR1 MNHEY, CDR2 SMNVEV (reference sequence). V was pared by 5 bases and J by 4 bases, with 18 bases between. As DNA, the CDR3 is TGTGCCAGCAGTGGGGCGGTAGAAACGTATTACGAGCAGTACTTC. This sequence encodes CASSGAVETYYEQYF.

This clonotype was seen repeatedly, ten times or more. The gene calls are TRBV7-9 and TRBJ2-1; perhaps TRBD1 as D (6 bases). The V gene lost 2 bases and the J gene lost 0 bases, with 14 bases spanning the gap. Germline-derived CDR1 and CDR2 are SEHNR and FQNEAQ (reference sequence). The CDR3 is 17 residues long. DNA of the CDR3: TGTGCCAGCAGCTTACGACAGGCCGTTTACTCCTACAATGAGCAGTTCTTC. Protein product: CASSLRQAVYSYNEQFF.

There are many counts of this clonotype. The V gene is TRBV7-2, the J gene TRBJ2-5, with unresolved D. Trimming removed 2 bases at V and 2 bases at J, with 6 bases between. The CDR3 has 13 residues. In germline, CDR1 is SGHTA, CDR2 FQGNSA. CDR3: CASSLSRQETQYF. The CDR3 DNA reads TGTGCCAGCAGCTTAAGTAGGCAAGAGACCCAGTACTTC. Filled out from reference TRBV7-2 and TRBJ2-5, the complete variable domain reads GAGVSQSPSNKVTEKGKDVELRCDPISGHTALYWYRQSLGQGLEFLIYFQGNSAPDKSGLPSDRFSAERTGGSVSTLTIQRTQQEDSAVYLCASSLSRQETQYFGPGTRLLVL.